The 20 T cell receptor beta chains listed next were all sequenced from one sample in a study of molecular identifiers for immune sequencing clone quantification. One entry per CDR3 protein, called by TCRdb with MiXCR from the PCR reads. The profile shows a few hundred thousand distinct CDR3 sequences, about a fifth of them singletons. What was sequenced was naive CD8+ T cells from blood, with Jurkat cell RNA spiked in. As to subset: FACS-sorted CD8+CD4-CCR7+CD45RA+ naive T cells. These receptor sequences come from a human donor in good health. Some libraries in this study had Jurkat cell RNA spiked in.

Of note for this clonotype: The final CDR3 position lacks the conserved phenylalanine or tryptophan, pointing to a likely read error. The chain links TRBV11-1 to TRBJ2-1; D is ambiguous. The CDR3 has 15 amino acids. V lost 2 bases and J lost 2, with 10 bases in between. Germline V gene lookup returns CDR1 SGHAT and CDR2 FQDESV (reference sequence). CDR3 sequence reads: CASSLMGNAYNEQFL. In nucleotides, the CDR3 is TGTGCCAGCAGCTTAATGGGGAATGCCTACAATGAGCAGTTCCTC.

This clonotype was found many times. CDR3 protein: CASSPWTGPYEQYF. CDR3 nucleotides: TGTGCCAGCAGCCCGTGGACAGGGCCCTACGAGCAGTACTTC. V usage is TRBV11-2 and J usage is TRBJ2-7; 8 bases agree with TRBD1. CDR1 and CDR2 (germline): SGHAT, FQNNGV. The CDR3 runs 14 residues. V shed 5 bases, J shed 2 bases, and the junction held 5 bases outside the gene matches.

In this sample, this clonotype turned up a few times. The chain links TRBV10-1 to TRBJ2-7, with 10 bases matching TRBD1. After removal of 3 bases from V and 7 bases from J, the junction contained 6 bases not matched to a gene. From germline, CDR1 is WNHNN and CDR2 SYGVQD (reference sequence). This CDR3 region has 14 residues. CDR3 residues: CASSEGTGEGEQYF. The CDR3 DNA reads TGCGCCAGCAGTGAAGGGACAGGGGAAGGTGAGCAGTACTTC.

The genes are TRBV5-4 and TRBJ2-1, with D perhaps TRBD2 (5 bases). The CDR3 consists of 15 residues. Germline CDR1 reads SGHNT; CDR2 reads YYREEE (reference sequence). V lost 5 bases, J lost 1 base, and 13 bases lay in between. CDR3 residues: CASSPEGFSYNEQFF. Written as DNA, the CDR3 is TGTGCCAGCAGTCCCGAGGGATTTTCCTACAATGAGCAGTTCTTC.

This clonotype was detected ten times or more. This chain joins TRBV20-1 and TRBJ2-2, with 11 positions matching TRBD2. The CDR3 has 16 amino acids. Germline V gives CDR1 DFQATT, CDR2 SNEGSKA (reference sequence). The J segment lost 5 bases and the V segment lost 0 bases, leaving 5 bases of the junction unmatched. The CDR3 DNA follows: TGCAGTGCTAGAGATGCACTAGCGGGAGCTACCGGGGAGCTGTTTTTT. Its translation is CSARDALAGATGELFF.

This clonotype was counted a single time. J is TRBJ2-6 and V is TRBV12-3 or TRBV12-4; D may correspond to TRBD1 or TRBD2 (6 bases each). This CDR3 is 17 amino acids long. Trimming pared 6 bases from V and 0 bases from J, leaving 15 bases between. The chain's CDR3 is CASSSGASSSGANVLTF. The CDR3 region has the DNA TGTGCCAGCAGCTCGGGGGCCTCTAGCTCTGGGGCCAACGTCCTGACTTTC.

In this sample, this clonotype turned up many times. This chain links TRBV4-3 with TRBJ1-1, with 7 bases identical to TRBD1. V lost 1 base to trimming and J lost 1 base; unmatched junction nucleotides: 3. Germline V lookup: CDR1 LGHNA, CDR2 YSLEER. There are 15 residues in the CDR3. Here the CDR3 reads CASSQGQGPNTEAFF. In DNA, the CDR3 is TGCGCCAGCAGCCAAGGACAGGGTCCGAACACTGAAGCTTTCTTT.

The gene calls are TRBV4-1 and TRBJ2-1; 11 nucleotides line up with TRBD2. The CDR3 totals 15 residues. Germline assignment: CDR1 MGHRA and CDR2 YSYEKL. The V and J ends lost 1 base and 6 bases, in that order; junction bases with no gene match: 2. DNA for the CDR3: TGCGCCAGCAGCCAAGTTAGCGGGGGGGCCAATGAGCAGTTCTTC. This gives the protein CASSQVSGGANEQFF.

The chain carries TRBV4-1 and TRBJ1-1; 8 bases are a match to TRBD1. CDR3 length: 15 amino acids. The V gene end was trimmed by 1 base and the J gene end by 5 bases; junction bases not matched to a gene: 6. Germline V gene sequence: CDR1 MGHRA, CDR2 YSYEKL. CDR3 nucleotides: TGCGCCAGCAGCCAAGTTCGACAGGGGTTGACTGAAGCTTTCTTT. It translates to CASSQVRQGLTEAFF.

This clonotype was observed a few times. The chain couples TRBV7-9 to TRBJ1-3; no clear D. There are 16 residues in the CDR3. CDR1 is SEHNR and CDR2 is FQNEAQ in the germline V gene (reference sequence). V lost 2 bases, J lost 0 bases, and 11 bases lay in between. The CDR3 DNA sequence: TGTGCCAGCAGCTTAACGGCCGCGAGCTCTGGAAACACCATATATTTT. Translated, it gives CASSLTAASSGNTIYF.

This clonotype was observed a single time. The V call is TRBV6-4, the J call TRBJ2-5, with 8 bases identical to TRBD2. Germline assignment: CDR1 MRHNA and CDR2 SNTAGT. The CDR3 totals 16 residues. With 6 bases clipped from V and 5 bases from J, the junction kept 14 bases outside the gene matches. DNA of the CDR3: TGTGCCAGCAGCTGCGGGAGGCCCCCCCCGCGCGAGACCCAGTACTTC. It yields the protein CASSCGRPPPRETQYF.

This clonotype was found many times. This chain connects TRBV11-2 to TRBJ1-1, with TRBD1 as a possible D gene (6 bases). The CDR3 covers 14 residues. Germline values: CDR1 SGHAT, CDR2 FQNNGV. Trimming shortened V by 7 bases and J by 8 bases, and 20 bases separated the two germline ends. The CDR3 region is CASTYPQGVFEAFF. The CDR3 DNA reads as TGTGCCAGCACCTATCCACAGGGTGTATTCGAAGCTTTCTTT.

In its sample, this clonotype was seen a few times. This rearrangement joins TRBV27 to TRBJ2-7, with TRBD1 matching over 8 bases. Trimming at V came to 8 bases and at J to 0 bases, leaving 6 bases not matched to a gene. The germline CDR1 and CDR2 sequences are MNHEY and SMNVEV (reference sequence). This CDR3 is 14 amino acids long. CDR3 protein: CASQPDRASYEQYF. Here the CDR3 DNA reads TGTGCCAGCCAACCGGACAGGGCCTCCTACGAGCAGTACTTC.

The CDR3 here is CAAKTAVSDDEQFF. The DNA for the CDR3 is TGTGCCGCCAAAACAGCGGTGTCTGACGATGAGCAGTTCTTC. The chain couples TRBV7-9 to TRBJ2-1; the D gene is possibly TRBD2 (5 bases). Germline CDR1 and CDR2: SEHNR and FQNEAQ (reference sequence). V lost 11 bases, J lost 8 bases, and 22 bases lay in between. This CDR3 comprises 14 residues.

This clonotype occurred many times. V is TRBV20-1 and J is TRBJ2-3, with D possibly being TRBD2 (6 bases). V shed 6 bases and J shed 6 bases, with 22 bases lying between them. This CDR3 has 15 residues. Germline-derived CDR1 and CDR2 are DFQATT and SNEGSKA (reference sequence). CDR3 DNA sequence: TGCAGTGCCCCAACCAGGGACTCCGTGACTGATACGCAGTATTTT. Translation gives CSAPTRDSVTDTQYF.

The chain recombines TRBV12-3 or TRBV12-4 with TRBJ2-6; 7 bases are a match to TRBD1. CDR3 length: 17 residues. J was trimmed by 0 bases and V by 6 bases; bases with no gene match: 8. This chain's CDR3 is CASRTDRLHSGANVLTF. DNA for the CDR3: TGTGCCAGCAGAACGGACAGGCTCCACTCTGGGGCCAACGTCCTGACTTTC.

This clonotype was seen repeatedly, ten times or more. This chain uses TRBV29-1 with TRBJ2-2, with D hard to call. V lost 6 bases to trimming and J lost 4 bases, with 12 bases between them. Germline V lookup: CDR1 SQVTM, CDR2 ANQGSEA. The CDR3 is made up of 13 amino acids. The CDR3 loop reads CSVDLWGTGELFF. CDR3 nucleotides: TGCAGCGTCGACCTTTGGGGCACCGGGGAGCTGTTTTTT.

This sequence joins TRBV12-3 or TRBV12-4 and TRBJ2-1; D is uncertain. The CDR3 has 14 residues. Trimming shortened V by 7 bases and J by 9 bases, and 19 bases separated the two germline ends. CDR3 bases: TGTGCCAGCACCCCGTGGCTGACCCCCAGTGAGCAGTTCTTC. This sequence encodes CASTPWLTPSEQFF.

This chain connects TRBV7-9 to TRBJ2-7, with TRBD2 matching over 14 bases. The CDR3 totals 14 residues. The junction had 3 bases not matched to a gene; V was cut back by 5 bases and J by 6 bases. Per germline, CDR1 SEHNR and CDR2 FQNEAQ (reference sequence). In DNA, the CDR3 is TGTGCCAGCAGCCACGGACTAGCGGGAGGCGAGCAGTACTTC. This codes for CASSHGLAGGEQYF. The variable domain in full, with the rest retrieved from reference TRBV7-9 and TRBJ2-7, is DTGVSQNPRHKITKRGQNVTFRCDPISEHNRLYWYRQTLGQGPEFLTYFQNEAQLEKSRLLSDRFSAERPKGSFSTLEIQRTEQGDSAMYLCASSHGLAGGEQYFGPGTRLTVT.

The V call is TRBV28, the J call TRBJ2-3, with 10 positions matching TRBD2. V shed 3 bases and J 1 base; nucleotides not matched to a gene: 4. This CDR3 is 16 amino acids long. CDR1 and CDR2 from the germline V gene are MDHEN and SYDVKM. CDR3 bases: TGTGCCAGCAGTTTTATAGCGGGGGGTGGCACAGATACGCAGTATTTT. Translated, it gives CASSFIAGGGTDTQYF.